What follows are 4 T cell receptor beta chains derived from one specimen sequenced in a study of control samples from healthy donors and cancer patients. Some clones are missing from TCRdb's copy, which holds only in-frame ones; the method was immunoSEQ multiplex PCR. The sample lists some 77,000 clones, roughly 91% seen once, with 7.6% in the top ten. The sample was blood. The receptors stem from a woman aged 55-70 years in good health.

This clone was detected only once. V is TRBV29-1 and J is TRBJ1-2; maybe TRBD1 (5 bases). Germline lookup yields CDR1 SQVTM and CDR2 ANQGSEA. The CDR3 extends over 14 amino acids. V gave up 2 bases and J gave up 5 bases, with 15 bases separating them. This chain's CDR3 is CSVEPSLGGYGYTF. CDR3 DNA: TGCAGCGTTGAACCATCCCTTGGGGGATATGGCTACACCTTC.

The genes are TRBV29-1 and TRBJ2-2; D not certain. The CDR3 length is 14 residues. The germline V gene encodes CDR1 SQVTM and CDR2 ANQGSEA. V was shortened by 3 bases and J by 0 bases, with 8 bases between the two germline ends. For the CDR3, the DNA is TGCAGCGTTGAGGAAGAACCGAACACCGGGGAGCTGTTTTTT. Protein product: CSVEEEPNTGELFF.

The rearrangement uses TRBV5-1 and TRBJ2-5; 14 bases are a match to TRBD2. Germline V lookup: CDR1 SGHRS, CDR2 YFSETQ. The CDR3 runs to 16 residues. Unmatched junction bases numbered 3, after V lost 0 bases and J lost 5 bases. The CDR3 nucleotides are TGCGCCAGCAGCTTGGGACTAGCGGGGGGGGCTGAGACCCAGTACTTC. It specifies CASSLGLAGGAETQYF.

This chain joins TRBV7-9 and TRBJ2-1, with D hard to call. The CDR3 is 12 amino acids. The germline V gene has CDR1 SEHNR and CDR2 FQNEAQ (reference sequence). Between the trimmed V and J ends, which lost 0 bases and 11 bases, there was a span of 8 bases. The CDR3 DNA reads TGTGCCAGCAGCTTAGCGTTTGGCAAGCAGTTCTTC. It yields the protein CASSLAFGKQFF.